The rows below give T cell receptor beta chains drawn from one sample of a study of control samples from healthy donors and cancer patients. Profiling relied on immunoSEQ multiplex PCR, and the TCRdb table lists in-frame clones only, not all of them. The data contain tens of thousands of clones, about 89% of them singletons. The sequencing sample was made of blood. These receptor sequences come from a man aged 50-60 years in good health. CDR3s include the opening cysteine and the closing phenylalanine or tryptophan. D genes are given only for firm matches. Clone sizes are given selectively: once, few, many, or a class where the clone is expanded.

clone_size j_call v_call cdr3_length d_call cdr3_nt cdr3_aa
. TRBJ1-1 TRBV5-4 15 . TGTGCCAGCAGCTTCGGTCCGGAAGGGGACACTGAAGCTTTCTTT CASSFGPEGDTEAFF
. TRBJ2-7 TRBV5-1 16 . TGCGCCAGCAGCATCCTGGGACGTCCGGACGGCGACGAGCAGTACTTC CASSILGRPDGDEQYF
. TRBJ1-5 TRBV30 14 . TGTGCCTGGAGTGAAGGGGTGACCAATCAGCCCCAGCATTTT CAWSEGVTNQPQHF
. TRBJ1-1 TRBV28 15 TRBD1 TGTGCCAGCAGTTTGTTGGACAGGGGAGGAACTGAAGCTTTCTTT CASSLLDRGGTEAFF
once TRBJ2-3 TRBV6-4 17 TRBD2 TGTGCCAGCAGTGACGCCCCTACTAGCGGGAGTGGTGATACGCAGTATTTT CASSDAPTSGSGDTQYF
. TRBJ2-5 TRBV9 13 TRBD2 TGTGCCAGCAGCGTTGGGGGGGTAGAGACCCAGTACTTC CASSVGGVETQYF
. TRBJ2-5 TRBV6-5 14 . TGTGCCAGCAGTTACGGAGTGAGTCAAGAGACCCAGTACTTC CASSYGVSQETQYF
. TRBJ2-2 TRBV10-3 17 TRBD2 TGTGCCATCAGTGGGGGATATAGCGGGAGACTTACCGGGGAGCTGTTTTTT CAISGGYSGRLTGELFF
. TRBJ1-2 TRBV15 13 . TGTGCCACCAGCAGAGGGACGGGGTATGGCTACACCTTC CATSRGTGYGYTF
. TRBJ1-4 TRBV19 15 TRBD1 TGTGCCAGCTCGGACAGGGGCATGACTAATGAAAAACTGTTTTTT CASSDRGMTNEKLFF
. TRBJ1-5 TRBV11-3 15 . TGTGCCAGCAGCTTAGCGCGTTTAAGCAATCAGCCCCAGCATTTT CASSLARLSNQPQHF
. TRBJ2-1 TRBV5-8 15 TRBD1 TGTGCCAGCAGCTCAGGACAGGGGTGGGACAATGAGCAGTTCTTC CASSSGQGWDNEQFF
. TRBJ2-1 TRBV11-2 15 . TGTGCCAGCAGCTCGCCACTGCACTCCTACAATGAGCAGTTCTTC CASSSPLHSYNEQFF
. TRBJ2-7 TRBV7-2 13 . TGTGCCAGCAGCTTAAAGTTAGTGGGCGAGCAGTACTTC CASSLKLVGEQYF
. TRBJ1-3 TRBV30 15 . TGTGCCTGGAGTGTTGCAGTCTTCTCTGGAAACACCATATATTTT CAWSVAVFSGNTIYF
. TRBJ1-1 TRBV29-1 14 . TGCAGCGTTGAAGGTCAGGGATATGACACTGAAGCTTTCTTT CSVEGQGYDTEAFF
. TRBJ2-5 TRBV6-5 15 . TGTGCCAGCAGTTACGGGGTGCTTGGCAAGGAGACCCAGTACTTC CASSYGVLGKETQYF
. TRBJ1-2 TRBV7-3 13 TRBD1 TGTGCCAGCAGCTTGGACAGGGGCTATGGCTACACCTTC CASSLDRGYGYTF
. TRBJ2-3 TRBV28 16 . TGTGCCAGCAGTACTCAGGGGGGGTTCAGCACAGATACGCAGTATTTT CASSTQGGFSTDTQYF
. TRBJ2-7 TRBV4-3 12 . TGCGCCAGCAGCCAACCCGGGGGCGAGCAGTACTTC CASSQPGGEQYF
few TRBJ2-1 TRBV12-2 18 . TGTGCAAGTCGCTCACGGACCATACTAGCGGGAGCCCAAAATGAGCAGTTCTTC CASRSRTILAGAQNEQFF
. TRBJ1-1 TRBV2 15 . TGTGCCAGCAGAACCGACTCGGGGGCAAGCACTGAAGCTTTCTTT CASRTDSGASTEAFF
. TRBJ2-3 TRBV4-3 16 . TGCGCCAGCAGCCCCCGGACCATTCGGGGCACAGATACGCAGTATTTT CASSPRTIRGTDTQYF
. TRBJ1-6 TRBV30 18 . TGTGCCTGGAGGACCGGAGGCGGGGGGGCTTCCTATAATTCACCCCTCCACTTT CAWRTGGGGASYNSPLHF
. TRBJ1-5 TRBV12-5 18 TRBD1 TGTGCTAGTGGTTTGCCCACCTCCGGGACAGGGTACAATCAGCCCCAGCATTTT CASGLPTSGTGYNQPQHF
few TRBJ2-5 TRBV20-1 14 TRBD2 TGCAGTGCTAGTCGGGGACTAGCCCAAGAGACCCAGTACTTC CSASRGLAQETQYF
. TRBJ2-4 TRBV5-6 14 . TGTGCCAGCAGCCCCGGGAGTGCCAAAAACATTCAGTACTTC CASSPGSAKNIQYF
. TRBJ2-5 TRBV24-1 15 . TGTGCCACCAGTGATTTGAATGGAGGGACAGAGACCCAGTACTTC CATSDLNGGTETQYF
. TRBJ1-2 TRBV11-3 12 . TGTGCCAGCAGCTTTGGGGGTGGTGGCTACACCTTC CASSFGGGGYTF
. TRBJ1-1 TRBV30 15 TRBD1 TGTGCCTGGACAGGGGGCTCTCTAATGAACACTGAAGCTTTCTTT CAWTGGSLMNTEAFF
. TRBJ2-2 TRBV3-1/TRBV3-2 17 TRBD1 TGTGCCAGCAGCCATCACCGGGACAGGGACGGCACCGGGGAGCTGTTTTTT CASSHHRDRDGTGELFF
. TRBJ2-5 TRBV19 14 . TGTGCCAGTAAACCCTTCCCAGGGAGCGAGACCCAGTACTTC CASKPFPGSETQYF